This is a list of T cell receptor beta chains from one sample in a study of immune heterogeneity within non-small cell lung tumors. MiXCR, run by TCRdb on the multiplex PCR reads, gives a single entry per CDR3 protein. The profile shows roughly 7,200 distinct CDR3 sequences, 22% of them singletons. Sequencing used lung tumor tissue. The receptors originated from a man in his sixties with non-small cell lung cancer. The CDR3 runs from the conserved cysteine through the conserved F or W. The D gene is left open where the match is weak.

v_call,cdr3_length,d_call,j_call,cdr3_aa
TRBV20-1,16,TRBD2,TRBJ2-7,CSARGLAGPRPYEQYF
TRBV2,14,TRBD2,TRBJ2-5,CANHQRGVGETQYF
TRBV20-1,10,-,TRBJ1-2,CSAIWGGYTF
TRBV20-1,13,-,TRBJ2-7,CSARTSWSYEQYF
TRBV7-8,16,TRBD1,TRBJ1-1,CASRLGQGAFATEAFF
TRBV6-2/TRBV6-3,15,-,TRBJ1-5,CASRYRVGGNQPQHF
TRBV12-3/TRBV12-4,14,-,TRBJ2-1,CASTSSGALGKQFF
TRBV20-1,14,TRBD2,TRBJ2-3,CSASSGRGTDTQYF
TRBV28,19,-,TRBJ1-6,CASSLRVRGSVVQGSPLHF
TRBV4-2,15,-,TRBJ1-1,CASSQVSSGNTEAFF
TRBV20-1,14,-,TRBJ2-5,CSALATEYQETQYF
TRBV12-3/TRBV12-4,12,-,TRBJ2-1,CASMPKFREQFF
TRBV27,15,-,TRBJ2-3,CASSLGSGLTDTQYF
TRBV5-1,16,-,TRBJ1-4,CASSLKHGARTEKLFF